One TCR beta chain is described in this entry. From germline, CDR1 is SEHNR and CDR2 FQNEAQ (reference sequence). Trimming cost V 5 bases and J 5 bases; bases outside gene matches: 12. This CDR3 contains 16 residues. This entry is derived from a study of T cells in Graves' hyperthyroidism and ophthalmopathy. Researchers took RNA transcripts and amplified the TCR beta CDR3 regions from them. HTBI primers were employed in a first-round RT-PCR of the TCR CDR3. MiXCR, applied by TCRdb to the multiplex PCR reads, yields one record per CDR3 protein. The sample has fewer than 650,000 distinct CDR3 sequences, approximately 15% seen once.

V is TRBV7-9 and J is TRBJ2-5; 9 bases match TRBD2. The source is a woman aged 40 to 50 with Graves' hyperthyroidism. Input material: blood. CDR3 sequence: CASSPPSAGGRETQYF. The DNA for the CDR3 is TGTGCCAGCAGCCCCCCGTCGGCGGGAGGGCGGGAGACCCAGTACTTC.